This T cell receptor beta chain was sequenced for a study of regulatory T cells in long-lasting Graves disease. Study-level information: Graves' patients, diagnosed recently, had received antithyroid drugs under 3 months. Study results and caveats: What was studied was peripheral blood only, and not thyroid tissue.

This clonotype was counted many times. Its antigen is undetermined. Sample time point: newly diagnosed GD, antithyroid drugs for less than 3 months. Extracted RNA from PBMCs served as the source of the TCR library. HTBI primers from iRepertoire and Arm-PCR of CDR3 regions yielded the TCR beta libraries. TCRdb ran MiXCR on the multiplex PCR reads and lists one entry per CDR3 protein. The sample consists of 400,000 to 500,000 distinct CDR3 sequences, roughly 15% of them appearing once. These data also featured in a second study, about T cells in Graves' hyperthyroidism and ophthalmopathy.

The source of this sequence is a woman under 30 with Graves disease. The input for sequencing was peripheral blood mononuclear cells (PBMCs), taken at new diagnosis, from a patient treated with antithyroid drugs.

This CDR3 is CAWSVSFWASSYEQYF. The DNA of the CDR3 is TGTGCCTGGAGTGTATCGTTCTGGGCTAGCTCCTACGAGCAGTACTTC. This chain connects TRBV30 to TRBJ2-7; unclear D gene. CDR1 is GTSNPN, CDR2 SVGIG, per germline (reference sequence). The CDR3 length is 16 residues. V lost 0 bases, J lost 0 bases, and 15 bases lay in between. Combining the CDR3 with reference TRBV30 and TRBJ2-7 gives the whole variable domain SQTIHQWPATLVQPVGSPLSLECTVEGTSNPNLYWYRQAAGRGLQLLFYSVGIGQISSEVPQNLSASRPQDRQFILSSKKLLLSDSGFYLCAWSVSFWASSYEQYFGPGTRLTVT.